Shown below are 30 T cell receptor beta chains from a single sample sequenced in a study of blood T cell repertoires in COVID-19. Libraries were prepared by immunoSEQ multiplex PCR; TCRdb keeps only in-frame clonotypes and omits some of them. The data show fewer than 500,000 clones, around 87% seen once. Sequencing used PBMCs or T cells enriched from blood (not recorded which). The receptor source for this set is a man aged 30 to 39 who had recovered from COVID-19.

About this clone: This same CDR3 is encoded by further DNA sequences in the sample. V is TRBV12-3 or TRBV12-4 and J is TRBJ1-1; D remains ambiguous. This CDR3 comprises 13 residues. The V gene lost 6 bases and the J gene lost 1 base, with 9 bases spanning the gap. The CDR3 region is CASSLGGNTEAFF. Here the CDR3 DNA reads TGTGCCAGCAGCCTGGGAGGGAACACTGAAGCTTTCTTT.

The rearrangement uses TRBV19 and TRBJ1-1; 9 nucleotides align to TRBD1. This CDR3 region has 15 residues. V was pared by 5 bases and J by 4 bases, with 8 bases of the junction left unmatched. CDR1 LNHDA and CDR2 SQIVND come from the germline V gene (reference sequence). The CDR3 DNA reads TGTGCCAGTAGTGCCTATGGACAGGGGAGCACTGAAGCTTTCTTT. This sequence encodes CASSAYGQGSTEAFF.

V usage is TRBV4-1 and J usage is TRBJ2-1, with TRBD2 matching over 7 bases. V trimming: 4 bases; J trimming: 0 bases; junction bases outside the gene matches: 12. The CDR3 length is 18 residues. The germline V gene has CDR1 MGHRA and CDR2 YSYEKL. In DNA form, the CDR3 reads TGCGCCAGCAGCCGCTTAGGGACTACACTAGGCTCCTACAATGAGCAGTTCTTC. Residues: CASSRLGTTLGSYNEQFF.

The gene calls are TRBV9 and TRBJ2-1; 8 bases are shared with TRBD2. CDR1 and CDR2 (germline): SGDLS, YYNGEE. This CDR3 has 15 amino acids. Unmatched junction bases numbered 5, after V lost 0 bases and J lost 6 bases. CDR3 loop: CASSVEGREANEQFF. The CDR3 coding sequence is TGTGCCAGCAGCGTAGAGGGGCGGGAGGCCAATGAGCAGTTCTTC.

In its sample, this clone was seen once. The chain employs TRBV24-1 and TRBJ2-7; 13 bases fit TRBD2. V lost 3 bases and J lost 2; bases outside the gene matches: 3. Germline loops: CDR1 KGHDR, CDR2 SFDVKD. CDR3 length: 16 amino acids. This chain's CDR3 is CATSDPGTSGTYEQYF. The CDR3 DNA follows: TGTGCCACCAGTGATCCCGGGACTAGCGGGACCTACGAGCAGTACTTC.

This chain connects TRBV29-1 to TRBJ1-2; D is unclear. From germline, CDR1 is SQVTM and CDR2 ANQGSEA. Trimming removed 6 bases from V and 4 bases from J, with 12 bases in between. CDR3 length: 12 residues. CDR3 nucleotides: TGCAGCGTACCGACTTTGAGCTATGGCTACACCTTC. Protein: CSVPTLSYGYTF.

The J gene is TRBJ2-7, the V gene TRBV28; a possible D gene is TRBD2 (6 bases). The V and J ends lost 3 bases and 3 bases respectively, with 18 bases between them. The CDR3 is 16 residues long. Per germline, CDR1 MDHEN and CDR2 SYDVKM. CDR3 region: CASSLNGGYLGYEQYF. CDR3 bases: TGTGCCAGCAGTTTGAATGGGGGGTATTTAGGCTACGAGCAGTACTTC.

The chain uses TRBV29-1 and TRBJ2-2; D unclear. Germline assignment: CDR1 SQVTM and CDR2 ANQGSEA. The CDR3 length is 13 residues. Trimming took 5 bases from V and 0 from J, leaving 7 bases between them. The chain's CDR3 is CSVPEANTGELFF. In nucleotides, the CDR3 is TGCAGCGTTCCCGAGGCGAACACCGGGGAGCTGTTTTTT.

This clone was counted only a few times. This rearrangement joins TRBV18 to TRBJ2-7; 10 bases fit TRBD2. There are 16 residues in the CDR3. Germline CDR1 and CDR2: KGHSH and LQKENI. The junction had 9 bases not matched to a gene; V was cut back by 3 bases and J by 4 bases. The CDR3 spells CASSPDLAGEVYEQYF. CDR3 bases: TGTGCCAGCTCACCCGATCTAGCGGGAGAAGTGTACGAGCAGTACTTC.

This sequence joins TRBV9 and TRBJ1-1; 8 nucleotides agree with TRBD1. The CDR3 length is 14 residues. V dropped 0 bases and J dropped 6; count of bases not matched to a gene: 4. CDR1 is SGDLS and CDR2 is YYNGEE in the germline V gene. The CDR3 DNA reads as TGTGCCAGCAGCGTAGGACAGGGGATCGCTGAAGCTTTCTTT. Protein: CASSVGQGIAEAFF. Full variable domain (outside the CDR3, taken from reference TRBV9 and TRBJ1-1): DSGVTQTPKHLITATGQRVTLRCSPRSGDLSVYWYQQSLDQGLQFLIQYYNGEERAKGNILERFSAQQFPDLHSELNLSSLELGDSALYFCASSVGQGIAEAFFGQGTRLTVV.

The CDR3 spells CATSPSRLSNQPQHF. The DNA for the CDR3 is TGTGCCACCAGCCCATCGAGGTTGAGCAATCAGCCCCAGCATTTT. The chain combines TRBV15 with TRBJ1-5; D ambiguous. Germline CDR1 and CDR2: LNHNV and YYDKDF (reference sequence). This CDR3 region has 15 residues. V was shortened by 5 bases and J by 1 base, with 12 bases between the two germline ends.

The V and J genes are TRBV15 and TRBJ1-5; TRBD1 is a possible D gene (6 bases). V was shortened by 4 bases and J by 2 bases, with 15 bases between the two germline ends. This CDR3 has 16 residues. Germline V lookup: CDR1 LNHNV, CDR2 YYDKDF (reference sequence). CDR3 bases: TGTGCCACCAGCACGGAACAGGGTAGTGGCAATCAGCCCCAGCATTTT. Its protein is CATSTEQGSGNQPQHF.

The V call is TRBV11-2, the J call TRBJ2-6; 13 bases line up with TRBD2. The CDR3 runs 17 residues. Germline V gives CDR1 SGHAT, CDR2 FQNNGV. The V gene end was trimmed by 5 bases and the J gene end by 2 bases; junction bases not matched to a gene: 3. CDR3 coding DNA: TGTGCCAGCAGCATACTAGCGGGAGGGCCTGGGGCCAACGTCCTGACTTTC. This gives the protein CASSILAGGPGANVLTF.

This chain connects TRBV10-3 to TRBJ2-1, with 11 bases that match TRBD2. This CDR3 has 15 amino acids. The J segment lost 5 bases and the V segment lost 6 bases, leaving 6 bases of the junction unmatched. CDR1 ENHRY and CDR2 SYGVKD come from the germline V gene. The CDR3 region is CAISQLAGVHNEQFF. The CDR3 region has the DNA TGTGCCATCAGCCAACTAGCGGGAGTCCACAATGAGCAGTTCTTC.

This chain links TRBV30 with TRBJ1-6; TRBD1 aligns across 7 bases. V trimming: 1 base; J trimming: 5 bases; junction bases outside the gene matches: 2. CDR3 size: 14 residues. Per germline, CDR1 GTSNPN and CDR2 SVGIG (reference sequence). CDR3 bases: TGTGCCTGGAGTGCAGGGGGAAATAATTCACCCCTCCACTTT. Its translation is CAWSAGGNNSPLHF.

J is TRBJ1-1 and V is TRBV6-4, with D perhaps TRBD1 (6 bases). This CDR3 spans 14 amino acids. Per the germline V gene, CDR1 is MRHNA and CDR2 is SNTAGT. V lost 6 bases and J lost 7, with 18 bases in between. In DNA form, the CDR3 reads TGTGCCAGCAGAGGACAGCCTAACTTCTTTGAAGCTTTCTTT. It specifies CASRGQPNFFEAFF.

Comments on this clone: Other DNA sequences within the sample encode an identical CDR3. The V call is TRBV19, the J call TRBJ2-7, with a weak D call TRBD2 (6 bases). The V gene's germline CDR1 is LNHDA and CDR2 SQIVND (reference sequence). The CDR3 has 13 residues. Deletions cut 2 bases from V and 2 bases from J, with 7 bases between. CDR3 region: CASSITGAYEQYF. The CDR3 region has the DNA TGTGCCAGTAGTATAACGGGGGCCTACGAGCAGTACTTC.

Only one count was recorded for this clone. This chain links TRBV7-9 with TRBJ2-3, with 7 bases identical to TRBD2. Germline CDR1 SEHNR, CDR2 FQNEAQ (reference sequence). Trimming took 6 bases from V and 6 from J; bases not matched to a gene: 12. CDR3 length: 15 residues. Here the CDR3 reads CASSTLADWGDTQYF. In nucleotides, the CDR3 is TGTGCCAGCAGTACCCTAGCGGATTGGGGGGATACGCAGTATTTT.

The rearrangement links TRBV6-6 to TRBJ2-5, with TRBD1 matching 8 bases. This CDR3 is 14 amino acids long. Germline CDR1 and CDR2: MNHNY and SVGAGI (reference sequence). Germline trimming cut 2 bases from V and 2 bases from J; bases unmatched to any gene: 1. Written as DNA, the CDR3 is TGTGCCAGCAGTTACGGGACAGGACAAGAGACCCAGTACTTC. Residues: CASSYGTGQETQYF.

This clone came up a few times. The CDR3 region is CASSLAGPYEQYF. In nucleotides, the CDR3 is TGTGCCAGCAGTTTGGCAGGGCCCTACGAGCAGTACTTC. The V call is TRBV28, the J call TRBJ2-7, with a weak D call TRBD1 (5 bases). Germline CDR1 is MDHEN and CDR2 is SYDVKM. The CDR3 runs 13 residues. Trimming shortened V by 3 bases and J by 2 bases, and 8 bases separated the two germline ends.

The genes are TRBV30 and TRBJ2-1, with D perhaps TRBD1 (6 bases). Between the trimmed V and J ends, which lost 4 bases and 4 bases, there was a span of 14 bases. Germline V lookup: CDR1 GTSNPN, CDR2 SVGIG (reference sequence). The CDR3 spans 14 residues. This CDR3 is CAWKGGAWYNEQFF. In DNA form, the CDR3 reads TGTGCCTGGAAAGGGGGAGCCTGGTACAATGAGCAGTTCTTC.

The chain carries TRBV24-1 and TRBJ2-7, with D maybe TRBD1 (6 bases). Germline assignment: CDR1 KGHDR and CDR2 SFDVKD. The V end lost 7 bases, the J end lost 7 bases, and 16 bases lay between the germline ends. The CDR3 covers 13 residues. The CDR3 DNA reads as TGTGCCACCAGCAGGGGCTCCTCTGGGGAGCAGTACTTC. This encodes CATSRGSSGEQYF.

The chain links TRBV20-1 to TRBJ1-1, with D unclear. Germline V CDR1 and CDR2: DFQATT, SNEGSKA (reference sequence). Trimming removed 3 bases from V and 1 base from J, with 12 bases in between. The CDR3 runs to 14 residues. The CDR3 loop is CSASEAVSNTEAFF. CDR3 sequence (DNA): TGCAGTGCTAGTGAGGCAGTATCGAACACTGAAGCTTTCTTT.

The DNA of the CDR3 is TGTGCCAGCAGCCCAACCCCGGTGGTCTCAGATACGCAGTATTTT. It specifies CASSPTPVVSDTQYF. The rearrangement uses TRBV3-1 (or the pseudogene TRBV3-2) and TRBJ2-3; D remains unclear. In germline, CDR1 is LGHDT, CDR2 YNNKEL (reference sequence). Trimming shortened V by 4 bases and J by 4 bases, and 15 bases separated the two germline ends. The CDR3 spans 15 residues.

This chain links TRBV28 with TRBJ2-1; 8 bases align to TRBD1. The V gene's germline CDR1 is MDHEN and CDR2 SYDVKM. CDR3 length: 15 amino acids. Unmatched junction bases numbered 7, after V lost 4 bases and J lost 5 bases. As DNA, the CDR3 is TGTGCCAGCAGTTCGCCCGGGACAGGTCACAATGAGCAGTTCTTC. This encodes CASSSPGTGHNEQFF.

The chain recombines TRBV3-1 (or the pseudogene TRBV3-2) with TRBJ2-5; D remains ambiguous. The CDR3 length is 14 residues. V was cut by 0 bases and J by 5 bases, with 10 bases left in between. Per germline, CDR1 LGHDT and CDR2 YNNKEL (reference sequence). CDR3 amino acids: CASSQDTAVETQYF. CDR3 DNA: TGTGCCAGCAGCCAAGATACGGCGGTTGAGACCCAGTACTTC.

CDR3 DNA sequence: TGTGCCAGCAGCCAAACAGGGGTGGAAGAGACCCAGTACTTC. Protein: CASSQTGVEETQYF. This sequence joins TRBV3-1 (or the pseudogene TRBV3-2) and TRBJ2-5, with 7 bases aligning to TRBD1. V lost 2 bases to trimming and J lost 3 bases; unmatched junction nucleotides: 3. Germline V gives CDR1 LGHDT, CDR2 YNNKEL (reference sequence). CDR3 length: 14 amino acids.

This clone has just a few counts. The chain links TRBV7-9 to TRBJ1-1; a weak D match, TRBD1 (6 bases). V gave up 5 bases and J gave up 5 bases, with 21 bases separating them. Germline CDR1 reads SEHNR; CDR2 reads FQNEAQ (reference sequence). The CDR3 consists of 16 residues. The CDR3 spells CASSGEGGPFNTEAFF. CDR3 sequence (DNA): TGTGCCAGCAGCGGTGAGGGGGGGCCTTTTAATACTGAAGCTTTCTTT.

This clone appeared a single time. The chain is built from TRBV4-2 and TRBJ2-3, with TRBD2 identical over 9 bases. Germline loops: CDR1 LGHNA, CDR2 YNFKEQ. The CDR3 consists of 20 residues. Trimming at V came to 4 bases and at J to 4 bases, leaving 21 bases not matched to a gene. The CDR3 loop reads CASSLKIKVAGGFSSDTQYF. As DNA, the CDR3 is TGTGCCAGCAGCCTAAAGATCAAGGTCGCGGGAGGGTTTTCCTCAGATACGCAGTATTTT.

This clone occurred once. The rearrangement uses TRBV10-3 and TRBJ2-1, with a possible D match to TRBD1 (6 bases). This CDR3 has 15 amino acids. Germline CDR1 ENHRY, CDR2 SYGVKD. Between the trimmed V and J ends, which lost 6 bases and 7 bases, there was a span of 19 bases. CDR3 in amino acids: CAIRRGTIPNNEQFF. The CDR3 DNA is TGTGCCATCAGGAGGGGGACAATCCCGAATAATGAGCAGTTCTTC.